This T cell receptor beta chain appears in the sequencing data of a study of T cell responses to AZD1222 COVID-19 vaccine. Study-wide results and limits: Dominant CD4 TCR responses targeted spike regions 160-218 and 743-854. Seropositivity was recorded at baseline in only six AZD1222 recipients. Reportedly, close to half of spike-specific TCRs are directed against unmutated variant regions. Donors were mostly white British, more females; clonal diversity possibly underestimated.

This clone was detected once. Its matching antigen is unknown. Assay used: immunoSEQ multiplex PCR; TCRdb lists only in-frame clones, some missing. The repertoire holds 85,000 to 90,000 clones, with roughly nine tenths as singletons. V gave up 5 bases and J gave up 5 bases, with 13 bases separating them. CDR3 length: 13 amino acids. Germline V lookup: CDR1 SGHNT, CDR2 YYREEE (reference sequence). This chain joins TRBV5-4 and TRBJ2-5, with a tentative D call TRBD1 (6 bases). This specimen was peripheral blood, taken on day 0 of AZD1222 vaccination. This receptor was obtained from an adult in good health. Here the CDR3 reads CASRLQGLETQYF. In nucleotides, the CDR3 is TGTGCCAGCAGACTGCAGGGGCTGGAGACCCAGTACTTC.